Relative to its sample, the clone carrying this T cell receptor beta chain is medium-sized. Its antigen remains unknown. V lost 1 base to trimming and J lost 3 bases, with 6 bases between them. Per the germline V gene, CDR1 is GTSNPN and CDR2 is SVGIG (reference sequence). The CDR3 totals 13 residues. The data were taken from a study of tumor-infiltrating lymphocytes in localized non-small cell lung cancer. Study findings and constraints: No link was found between tumor T-cell fraction and recurrence-free survival. TCRbeta sequencing showed higher T cell infiltration in tumors than uninvolved lung. Different pieces of the same tissue were used for each assay. T-cell fraction did not differ between immunotypes IM1 and IM2.

The repertoire was sequenced with immunoSEQ multiplex PCR; TCRdb's copy has only in-frame clones and lacks some. The data contain some 15,000 clones, over 35% of them singletons. This clonotype was sampled from a human donor with non-small cell lung cancer. The chain links TRBV30 to TRBJ2-2, with unresolved D. Sequenced material: lung tumor tissue. The CDR3 DNA reads TGTGCCTGGAGTGCAACTCACACCGGGGAGCTGTTTTTT. Translating it yields CAWSATHTGELFF.